The next 21 T cell receptor beta chains were all read from a single sample in a study of blood T cell repertoires in COVID-19 (dated by TCRdb to the early 2020s). Receptor libraries were prepared by the immunoSEQ multiplex PCR assay. TCRdb mirrors the immuneACCESS table, restricted to in-frame sequences. Some clones are absent from its copies; in checked studies, under half trace to an unresolved V gene, and the reason for the others is unknown. This sample has 380,000 or so clones in its table, and around 87% of those were observed once. The ten largest clones take up 0.9% to 1% of the sample. Sequenced: PBMCs or T cells enriched from blood (not recorded which). These receptors originate from a woman under 40 with acute COVID-19.

V is TRBV18 and J is TRBJ2-7; D perhaps matches TRBD2 (5 bases). Germline CDR1 KGHSH, CDR2 LQKENI. The CDR3 loop spans 14 amino acids. Trimming cost V 3 bases and J 0 bases, with 9 bases left between them. This CDR3 is CASSPGSSSYEQYF. In DNA form, the CDR3 reads TGTGCCAGCTCACCGGGGAGTAGCTCCTACGAGCAGTACTTC. Full variable domain (rest looked up from reference TRBV18 and TRBJ2-7): NAGVMQNPRHLVRRRGQEARLRCSPMKGHSHVYWYRQLPEEGLKFMVYLQKENIIDESGMPKERFSAEFPKEGPSILRIQQVVRGDSAAYFCASSPGSSSYEQYFGPGTRLTVT.

CDR3 residues: CASSPGTVGQPQHF. The CDR3 DNA is TGCGCCAGCAGCCCCGGGACAGTTGGTCAGCCCCAGCATTTT. The J gene is TRBJ1-5, the V gene TRBV5-1; 7 nucleotides agree with TRBD1. V trimming: 4 bases; J trimming: 6 bases; junction bases outside the gene matches: 7. The CDR3 totals 14 residues. Per the germline V gene, CDR1 is SGHRS and CDR2 is YFSETQ.

This rearrangement joins TRBV10-3 to TRBJ1-1; possible D gene TRBD1, 5 bases. Germline CDR1 reads ENHRY; CDR2 reads SYGVKD. V gave up 7 bases and J gave up 5 bases, with 8 bases separating them. The CDR3 is 11 residues long. DNA for the CDR3: TGTGCCATCATGGAGGGGACTGAAGCTTTCTTT. This gives the protein CAIMEGTEAFF.

V and J are TRBV29-1 and TRBJ1-1; possibly TRBD1 for D (6 bases). Germline-derived CDR1 and CDR2 are SQVTM and ANQGSEA. The CDR3 sequence is 15 residues long. The ends were cut back, 6 bases at V and 2 bases at J, with 19 bases in the middle. The CDR3 DNA reads TGCAGCGTCGGAAAACGGGGGGCAATAAACACTGAAGCTTTCTTT. The encoded protein is CSVGKRGAINTEAFF.

This clone turned up a few times. The chain combines TRBV4-1 with TRBJ2-2; 8 bases match TRBD2. The trim removed 0 bases at V and 0 bases at J, leaving 6 bases unmatched. Germline V lookup: CDR1 MGHRA, CDR2 YSYEKL. The CDR3 runs 18 residues. The CDR3 DNA reads as TGCGCCAGCAGCCAAGAAACAGCGGGAGACCCGAACACCGGGGAGCTGTTTTTT. It is translated as CASSQETAGDPNTGELFF.

This clone has only one observation. This chain uses TRBV29-1 with TRBJ2-1; D gene ambiguous. Germline assignment: CDR1 SQVTM and CDR2 ANQGSEA. The V end was cut by 5 bases, the J end by 4 bases, with 3 bases between. The CDR3 has 10 amino acids. This CDR3 is CSVQYNEQFF. CDR3 bases: TGCAGCGTTCAGTACAATGAGCAGTTCTTC.

V gene TRBV19 combines with J gene TRBJ2-7; tentative D call: TRBD2 (6 bases). This CDR3 region has 13 residues. Germline V gene data show CDR1 as LNHDA and CDR2 as SQIVND (reference sequence). V was pared by 3 bases and J by 5 bases, with 11 bases between. The CDR3 nucleotides read TGTGCCAGTAGTATGGGGGGACGGAACGAGCAGTACTTC. Translating gives CASSMGGRNEQYF.

The V gene is TRBV29-1, the J gene TRBJ2-1, with 7 bases aligning to TRBD1. This CDR3 region has 17 residues. The V and J ends lost 0 bases and 1 base, in that order; junction bases with no gene match: 9. CDR1 SQVTM and CDR2 ANQGSEA come from the germline V gene. This CDR3 reads CSVEDFEGGASYNEQFF. The DNA for the CDR3 is TGCAGCGTTGAAGATTTTGAAGGGGGCGCGTCCTACAATGAGCAGTTCTTC.

The rearrangement joins TRBV9 to TRBJ2-2; maybe TRBD2 (6 bases). Trimming pared 0 bases from V and 0 bases from J, leaving 12 bases between. This CDR3 contains 17 residues. From germline, CDR1 is SGDLS and CDR2 YYNGEE. The CDR3 reads CASSVALSGANTGELFF. As DNA, the CDR3 is TGTGCCAGCAGCGTAGCGTTGTCGGGGGCGAACACCGGGGAGCTGTTTTTT.

The chain joins TRBV2 to TRBJ2-5; D ambiguous. Germline lookup yields CDR1 SNHLY and CDR2 FYNNEI. With 2 bases removed from V and 7 bases from J, the gap between germline ends came to 8 bases. The CDR3 runs 12 residues. CDR3 amino acids: CASSESVGTQYF. The CDR3 DNA is TGTGCCAGCAGTGAAAGCGTGGGGACCCAGTACTTC.

The genes are TRBV4-1 and TRBJ1-1; D is possibly TRBD1 (5 bases). The CDR3 totals 16 residues. Germline CDR1 MGHRA, CDR2 YSYEKL. Trimming cost V 1 base and J 2 bases, with 14 bases left between them. This CDR3 is CASSQASPGFNTEAFF. In DNA form, the CDR3 reads TGCGCCAGCAGCCAAGCGTCCCCAGGGTTCAACACTGAAGCTTTCTTT.

V gene TRBV5-5 combines with J gene TRBJ1-6; D call uncertain. Trimming removed 4 bases from V and 5 bases from J, with 10 bases in between. This CDR3 spans 14 amino acids. Germline V gives CDR1 SGHKS, CDR2 YYEKEE (reference sequence). The CDR3: CASSLLRDNSPLHF. CDR3 nucleotides: TGTGCCAGCAGCCTTCTCCGGGATAATTCACCCCTCCACTTT.

This chain connects TRBV2 to TRBJ2-1, with D perhaps matching TRBD2 (5 bases). The CDR3 runs to 15 residues. Germline V gene sequence: CDR1 SNHLY, CDR2 FYNNEI. V lost 3 bases, J lost 0 bases, and 9 bases lay in between. The CDR3 DNA is TGTGCCAGCAGTGACATAGGGAGCTCCTACAATGAGCAGTTCTTC. It translates to CASSDIGSSYNEQFF.

The J gene is TRBJ1-5, the V gene TRBV28, with no clear D. From germline, CDR1 is MDHEN and CDR2 SYDVKM. This CDR3 has 17 amino acids. Trimming stripped 2 bases from V and 1 base from J, with 15 bases between. The CDR3 coding sequence is TGTGCCAGCAGTTTAGGCTTGGGCCCCCTCAGCAATCAGCCCCAGCATTTT. This gives the protein CASSLGLGPLSNQPQHF.

The chain couples TRBV29-1 to TRBJ1-1; 8 nucleotides align to TRBD1. This CDR3 has 14 amino acids. Germline CDR1 and CDR2: SQVTM and ANQGSEA. The CDR3 protein is CSAGGWGRNTEAFF. The CDR3 region has the DNA TGCAGTGCAGGGGGCTGGGGCCGGAACACTGAAGCTTTCTTT.

V gene TRBV10-2 combines with J gene TRBJ1-1; 7 bases are a match to TRBD1. J was trimmed by 2 bases and V by 7 bases; bases with no gene match: 7. The germline V gene has CDR1 WSHSY and CDR2 SAAADI. The CDR3 runs 14 residues. The CDR3, as DNA: TGCGCCAGCACTAACACAGGGGCAAACACTGAAGCTTTCTTT. This gives the protein CASTNTGANTEAFF.

This clone was seen more than once but under ten times. The rearrangement links TRBV19 to TRBJ2-1, with 8 bases identical to TRBD2. This CDR3 has 15 residues. Losses at the gene ends were 3 bases for V and 4 bases for J; bases not matched to a gene: 5. Germline V gene lookup returns CDR1 LNHDA and CDR2 SQIVND (reference sequence). The CDR3 region is CASSMAGGTYNEQFF. In nucleotides, the CDR3 is TGTGCCAGTAGTATGGCGGGGGGTACATACAATGAGCAGTTCTTC.

The chain links TRBV10-3 to TRBJ1-4; 8 bases align to TRBD1. Germline V gene data show CDR1 as ENHRY and CDR2 as SYGVKD. This CDR3 has 13 amino acids. The ends lost 8 bases at V and 7 bases at J; junction bases unmatched: 6. Written as DNA, the CDR3 is TGTGCCATCTCCCAGGGGGCGGGTGAAAAACTGTTTTTT. Its protein is CAISQGAGEKLFF.

This chain links TRBV24-1 with TRBJ2-1; 8 bases line up with TRBD2. The CDR3 extends over 16 amino acids. With V trimmed by 5 bases and J by 3 bases, 8 bases remained unmatched. The germline CDR1 and CDR2 sequences are KGHDR and SFDVKD. The CDR3 region is CATSAGAGGNYNEQFF. The CDR3 nucleotides are TGTGCCACCAGTGCGGGTGCGGGGGGCAACTACAATGAGCAGTTCTTC.

This chain uses TRBV30 with TRBJ1-4; possibly TRBD1 for D (6 bases). Germline V gene data show CDR1 as GTSNPN and CDR2 as SVGIG (reference sequence). V was trimmed by 4 bases and J by 8 bases, leaving 14 bases between them. This CDR3 is 13 amino acids long. The CDR3 reads CAWNTGIREKLFF. The CDR3 coding sequence is TGTGCCTGGAACACAGGGATTCGGGAAAAACTGTTTTTT.

This chain connects TRBV19 to TRBJ1-3; a possible D gene is TRBD1 (6 bases). V was pared by 10 bases and J by 0 bases, with 13 bases between. The CDR3 sequence is 14 residues long. In germline, CDR1 is LNHDA, CDR2 SQIVND (reference sequence). CDR3 DNA sequence: TGTGCCACCAGGCAGGGGAGCTCTGGAAACACCATATATTTT. Translating gives CATRQGSSGNTIYF. Together with reference TRBV19 and TRBJ1-3, the CDR3 gives the full variable domain: DGGITQSPKYLFRKEGQNVTLSCEQNLNHDAMYWYRQDPGQGLRLIYYSQIVNDFQKGDIAEGYSVSREKKESFPLTVTSAQKNPTAFYLCATRQGSSGNTIYFGEGSWLTVV.